What follows are 17 T cell receptor beta chains derived from one specimen sequenced in a study of T cells in Graves' hyperthyroidism and ophthalmopathy. Researchers amplified the TCR beta CDR3 regions from RNA transcripts. The HTBI primer set was used in a first-round RT-PCR of the TCR CDR3. TCRdb called the multiplex PCR reads again in MiXCR, with one record for every CDR3 protein. The sample includes roughly 630,000 distinct CDR3 sequences, around 14% seen only once; the top ten take approximately 7.4%. The sample taken for sequencing was blood. The receptors here all came from a woman aged 25 to 45 with Graves' hyperthyroidism.

The CDR3 loop is CASKKSRGAYNEQFF. The DNA of the CDR3 is TGTGCCAGCAAAAAAAGCAGGGGGGCCTACAATGAGCAGTTCTTC. The genes are TRBV27 and TRBJ2-1; maybe TRBD1 (7 bases). V shed 7 bases and J shed 2 bases, with 15 bases lying between them. The CDR3 covers 15 residues. Germline CDR1 is MNHEY and CDR2 is SMNVEV (reference sequence).

There are a few counts of this clonotype. V and J are TRBV29-1 and TRBJ2-7; TRBD2 matches at 12 bases. The V gene end was trimmed by 6 bases and the J gene end by 4 bases; junction bases not matched to a gene: 4. Germline loops: CDR1 SQVTM, CDR2 ANQGSEA. The CDR3 sequence is 13 residues long. CDR3 sequence reads: CSVDGTSGYEQYF. CDR3 nucleotide sequence: TGCAGCGTCGACGGGACTAGCGGGTACGAGCAGTACTTC.

This clonotype came up many times. This sequence joins TRBV28 and TRBJ2-3; the match to TRBD1 covers 9 bases. From germline, CDR1 is MDHEN and CDR2 SYDVKM. The CDR3 has 15 residues. The J segment lost 4 bases and the V segment lost 5 bases, leaving 7 bases of the junction unmatched. The CDR3 is CASSITGTGPDTQYF. The DNA for the CDR3 is TGTGCCAGCAGTATCACCGGGACAGGGCCAGATACGCAGTATTTT.

This clonotype was observed a few times. The J gene is TRBJ2-4, the V gene TRBV28; 7 positions agree with TRBD2. J gave up 6 bases and V 4 bases, and 12 bases lay outside the gene matches. The CDR3 extends over 16 amino acids. The germline V gene encodes CDR1 MDHEN and CDR2 SYDVKM. CDR3 bases: TGTGCCAGCAGTTCCCCTACTAGCGAAAATACAAACATTCAGTACTTC. Translating gives CASSSPTSENTNIQYF. Full variable domain (rest looked up from reference TRBV28 and TRBJ2-4): DVKVTQSSRYLVKRTGEKVFLECVQDMDHENMFWYRQDPGLGLRLIYFSYDVKMKEKGDIPEGYSVSREKKERFSLILESASTNQTSMYLCASSSPTSENTNIQYFGAGTRLSVL.

This clonotype was seen at least ten times. The gene calls are TRBV6-5 and TRBJ1-2; unclear D gene. The CDR3 runs to 15 residues. Per germline, CDR1 MNHEY and CDR2 SVGAGI. V shed 0 bases and J shed 7 bases, with 15 bases lying between them. Here the CDR3 DNA reads TGTGCCAGCAGTTACTCGATGTCGGCCGGGCTTGGCTACACCTTC. Translating it yields CASSYSMSAGLGYTF.

This clonotype has ten or more counts. The chain employs TRBV6-1 and TRBJ1-5; the D gene is possibly TRBD1 (5 bases). Germline CDR1 MNHNS, CDR2 SASEGT. This CDR3 comprises 14 residues. The V gene lost 7 bases and the J gene lost 2 bases, with 12 bases spanning the gap. DNA of the CDR3: TGTGCCAGCACTGGGCAGGGCGGCAATCAGCCCCAGCATTTT. It encodes CASTGQGGNQPQHF.

This clonotype was counted ten times or more. This chain links TRBV6-2 or TRBV6-3 with TRBJ2-1; D is uncertain. With 4 bases removed from V and 0 bases from J, the gap between germline ends came to 10 bases. The CDR3 is 15 amino acids. The germline CDR1 and CDR2 sequences are MNHEY and SVGEGT. CDR3 DNA sequence: TGTGCCAGCAGTTCGGTCTGGGGCTCCTACAATGAGCAGTTCTTC. This translates into CASSSVWGSYNEQFF.

This clonotype was seen a few times. The V gene is TRBV7-9, the J gene TRBJ1-3; weak D call: TRBD1 (5 bases). This CDR3 has 15 residues. Germline V lookup: CDR1 SEHNR, CDR2 FQNEAQ (reference sequence). V dropped 5 bases and J dropped 4 bases, with 15 bases sitting between them. Written as DNA, the CDR3 is TGTGCCAGCAGCAAAAGTCGGGACCTAGGAAACACCATATATTTT. It specifies CASSKSRDLGNTIYF. Together with reference TRBV7-9 and TRBJ1-3, the CDR3 gives the full variable domain: DTGVSQNPRHKITKRGQNVTFRCDPISEHNRLYWYRQTLGQGPEFLTYFQNEAQLEKSRLLSDRFSAERPKGSFSTLEIQRTEQGDSAMYLCASSKSRDLGNTIYFGEGSWLTVV.

The table lists this clonotype with many counts. This sequence joins TRBV27 and TRBJ2-1; TRBD2 agrees at 8 bases. Germline V gives CDR1 MNHEY, CDR2 SMNVEV (reference sequence). V trimming: 3 bases; J trimming: 9 bases; junction bases outside the gene matches: 13. The CDR3 is 16 residues long. The CDR3 nucleotides read TGTGCCAGCAGTTTTGGGGAGAAGCGGGAGATCGGTGAGCAGTTCTTC. This translates into CASSFGEKREIGEQFF.

A few counts support this clonotype. V gene TRBV5-5 combines with J gene TRBJ2-5; D might be TRBD1 (5 bases). Germline V lookup: CDR1 SGHKS, CDR2 YYEKEE (reference sequence). Deletions cut 1 base from V and 2 bases from J, with 12 bases between. The CDR3 runs to 15 residues. The CDR3, as DNA: TGTGCCAGCAGCTTGTCCGGCCCAGGGCAAGAGACCCAGTACTTC. Translation: CASSLSGPGQETQYF. Using reference TRBV5-5 and TRBJ2-5 for the parts outside the CDR3, the full variable domain is DAGVTQSPTHLIKTRGQQVTLRCSPISGHKSVSWYQQVLGQGPQFIFQYYEKEERGRGNFPDRFSARQFPNYSSELNVNALLLGDSALYLCASSLSGPGQETQYFGPGTRLLVL.

This chain uses TRBV4-1 with TRBJ2-7; D may be TRBD1 (6 bases). The V end lost 0 bases, the J end lost 3 bases, and 18 bases lay between the germline ends. Germline values: CDR1 MGHRA, CDR2 YSYEKL. This CDR3 comprises 17 residues. The CDR3 loop reads CASSQDQDVGQLYEQYF. CDR3 DNA sequence: TGCGCCAGCAGCCAAGATCAGGACGTCGGACAGCTCTACGAGCAGTACTTC.

This clonotype has at least ten counts. The rearrangement uses TRBV11-1 and TRBJ2-2, with 9 bases lining up with TRBD2. CDR1 SGHAT and CDR2 FQDESV come from the germline V gene (reference sequence). Losses at the gene ends were 0 bases for V and 4 bases for J; bases not matched to a gene: 3. This CDR3 has 16 amino acids. CDR3 coding DNA: TGTGCCAGCAGCTTAGCGGGGACTAGCCGCACCGGGGAGCTGTTTTTT. Translation gives CASSLAGTSRTGELFF.

V usage is TRBV20-1 and J usage is TRBJ2-2; tentative D call: TRBD2 (6 bases). V dropped 6 bases and J dropped 5 bases, with 16 bases sitting between them. This CDR3 has 14 amino acids. Per the germline V gene, CDR1 is DFQATT and CDR2 is SNEGSKA (reference sequence). The DNA of the CDR3 is TGCAGTGCCAGACTAGAAAGCCAAACCGGGGAGCTGTTTTTT. Its translation: CSARLESQTGELFF.

J is TRBJ2-5 and V is TRBV7-9; perhaps TRBD2 as D (7 bases). The CDR3 contains 13 residues. The germline CDR1 and CDR2 sequences are SEHNR and FQNEAQ (reference sequence). The V end lost 11 bases, the J end lost 6 bases, and 19 bases lay between the germline ends. The CDR3 nucleotides are TGTGCCGGAGCCCGGGGGGCGGAAAAGACCCAGTACTTC. Protein: CAGARGAEKTQYF.

This clonotype was counted many times. This chain connects TRBV9 to TRBJ1-1; a weak D match, TRBD1 (6 bases). Germline V lookup: CDR1 SGDLS, CDR2 YYNGEE. The CDR3 runs 17 residues. Trimming pared 4 bases from V and 2 bases from J, leaving 21 bases between. CDR3 sequence (DNA): TGTGCCAGCAGCTCCCCCGGGACAAACCACGTTAACACTGAAGCTTTCTTT. Amino acids: CASSSPGTNHVNTEAFF. Using reference TRBV9 and TRBJ1-1 for the parts outside the CDR3, the full variable domain is DSGVTQTPKHLITATGQRVTLRCSPRSGDLSVYWYQQSLDQGLQFLIQYYNGEERAKGNILERFSAQQFPDLHSELNLSSLELGDSALYFCASSSPGTNHVNTEAFFGQGTRLTVV.

This clonotype was observed many times. V and J are TRBV6-1 and TRBJ2-6; possibly TRBD2 for D (5 bases). V lost 4 bases to trimming and J lost 0 bases, with 7 bases between them. This CDR3 is built from 15 residues. Per the germline V gene, CDR1 is MNHNS and CDR2 is SASEGT. The CDR3: CASSVGSSGANVLTF. CDR3 nucleotide sequence: TGTGCCAGCAGTGTAGGGAGCTCTGGGGCCAACGTCCTGACTTTC.

This clonotype was counted only a few times. The V and J genes are TRBV4-1 and TRBJ2-7; the D call may be TRBD1 or TRBD2 (5 bases each). Trimming pared 9 bases from V and 3 bases from J, leaving 15 bases between. CDR3 length: 13 amino acids. The germline V gene encodes CDR1 MGHRA and CDR2 YSYEKL. CDR3 sequence (DNA): TGCGCCAGTAATGGGGGACCCCTCTACGAGCAGTACTTC. It yields the protein CASNGGPLYEQYF.